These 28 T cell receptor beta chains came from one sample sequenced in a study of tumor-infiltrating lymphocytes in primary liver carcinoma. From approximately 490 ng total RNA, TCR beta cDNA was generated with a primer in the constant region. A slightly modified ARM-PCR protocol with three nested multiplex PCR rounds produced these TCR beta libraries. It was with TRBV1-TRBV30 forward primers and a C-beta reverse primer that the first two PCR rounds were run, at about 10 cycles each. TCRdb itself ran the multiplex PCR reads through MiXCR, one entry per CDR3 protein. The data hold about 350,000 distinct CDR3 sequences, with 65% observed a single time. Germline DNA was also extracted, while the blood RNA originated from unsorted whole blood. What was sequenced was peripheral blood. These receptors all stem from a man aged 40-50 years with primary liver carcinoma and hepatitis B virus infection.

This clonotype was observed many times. For the CDR3, the DNA is TGCAGCGTTGAGGACTCTGGAAACACCATATATTTT. This sequence encodes CSVEDSGNTIYF. The rearrangement links TRBV29-1 to TRBJ1-3, with D unresolved. Germline assignment: CDR1 SQVTM and CDR2 ANQGSEA. The CDR3 covers 12 residues. Trimming removed 3 bases at V and 0 bases at J, with 3 bases between.

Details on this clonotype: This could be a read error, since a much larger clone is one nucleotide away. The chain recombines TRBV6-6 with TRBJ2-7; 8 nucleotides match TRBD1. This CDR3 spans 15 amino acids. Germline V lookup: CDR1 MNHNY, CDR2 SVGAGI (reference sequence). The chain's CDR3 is CASRHGQGKSYEKYF. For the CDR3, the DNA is TGTGCCAGCAGGCATGGACAGGGCAAGTCCTACGAGAAGTACTTC.

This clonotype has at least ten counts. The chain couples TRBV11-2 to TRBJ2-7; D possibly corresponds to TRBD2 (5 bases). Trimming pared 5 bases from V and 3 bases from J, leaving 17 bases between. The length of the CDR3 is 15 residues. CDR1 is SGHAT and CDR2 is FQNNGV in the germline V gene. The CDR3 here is CASSRAEDLLYEQYF. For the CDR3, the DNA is TGTGCCAGCAGCCGGGCGGAGGACCTCCTCTACGAGCAGTACTTC.

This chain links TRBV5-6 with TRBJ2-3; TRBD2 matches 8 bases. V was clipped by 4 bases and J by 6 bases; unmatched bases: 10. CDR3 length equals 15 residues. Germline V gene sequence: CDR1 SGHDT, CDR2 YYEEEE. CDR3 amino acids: CASSPQAGAGDTQYF. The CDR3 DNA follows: TGTGCCAGCAGCCCTCAAGCGGGAGCGGGTGATACGCAGTATTTT.

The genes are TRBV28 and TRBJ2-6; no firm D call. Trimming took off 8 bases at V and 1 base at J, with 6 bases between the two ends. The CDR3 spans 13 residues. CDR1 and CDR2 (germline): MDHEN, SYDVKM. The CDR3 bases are TGTGCCAGCGGACCTTCTGGGGCCAACGTCCTGACTTTC. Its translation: CASGPSGANVLTF.

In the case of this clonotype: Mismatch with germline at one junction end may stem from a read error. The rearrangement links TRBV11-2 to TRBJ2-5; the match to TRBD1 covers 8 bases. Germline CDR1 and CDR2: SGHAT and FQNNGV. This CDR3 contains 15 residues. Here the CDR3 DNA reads TGTGCCAGTAGCTCACAACAGGGGGAATGGGAGACCCGGTACTTC. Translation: CASSSQQGEWETRYF.

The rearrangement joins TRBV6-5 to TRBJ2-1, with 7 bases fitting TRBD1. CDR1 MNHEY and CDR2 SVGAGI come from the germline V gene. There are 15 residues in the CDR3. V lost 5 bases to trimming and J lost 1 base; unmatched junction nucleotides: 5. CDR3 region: CASSQGVQSYNEQFF. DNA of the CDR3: TGTGCCAGCAGTCAGGGGGTACAATCCTACAATGAGCAGTTCTTC.

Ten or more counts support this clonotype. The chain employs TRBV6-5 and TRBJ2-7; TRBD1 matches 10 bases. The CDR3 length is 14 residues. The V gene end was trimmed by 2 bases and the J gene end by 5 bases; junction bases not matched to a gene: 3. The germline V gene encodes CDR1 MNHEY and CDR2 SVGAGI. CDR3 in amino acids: CASSYRDRGDEQYF. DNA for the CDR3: TGTGCCAGCAGTTACCGGGACAGGGGTGACGAGCAGTACTTC.

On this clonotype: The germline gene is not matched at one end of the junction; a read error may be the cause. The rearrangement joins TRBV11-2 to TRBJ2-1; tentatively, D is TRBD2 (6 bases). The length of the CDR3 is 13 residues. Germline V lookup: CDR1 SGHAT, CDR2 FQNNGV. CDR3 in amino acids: CASSLRLVNERFF. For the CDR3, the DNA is TGTGCCAGCAGCCTCCGACTAGTCAATGAGCGGTTCTTC.

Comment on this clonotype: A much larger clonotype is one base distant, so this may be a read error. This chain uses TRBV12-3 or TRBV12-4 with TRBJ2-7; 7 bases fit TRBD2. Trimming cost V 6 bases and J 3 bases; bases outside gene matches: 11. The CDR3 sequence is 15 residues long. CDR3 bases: TGTGCCAGCAGCCTGGGGGGGGACTACAACTACGAGCAGTACTTC. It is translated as CASSLGGDYNYEQYF.

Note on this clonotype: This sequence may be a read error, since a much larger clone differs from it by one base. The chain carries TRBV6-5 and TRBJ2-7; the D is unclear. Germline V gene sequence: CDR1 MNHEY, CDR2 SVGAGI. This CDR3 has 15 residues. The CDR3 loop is CANSEVVGSVYEQYF. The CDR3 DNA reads TGTGCCAACAGTGAAGTGGTGGGATCCGTCTACGAGCAGTACTTC.

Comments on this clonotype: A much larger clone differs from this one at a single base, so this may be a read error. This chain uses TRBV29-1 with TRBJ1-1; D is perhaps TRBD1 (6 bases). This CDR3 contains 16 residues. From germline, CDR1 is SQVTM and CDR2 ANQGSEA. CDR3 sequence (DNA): TGCAGCGTTGAAGATCGGCAGGGCGTCGGGGGCACTGAACCTTTCTTT. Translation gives CSVEDRQGVGGTEPFF. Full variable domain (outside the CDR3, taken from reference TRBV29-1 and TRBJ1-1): SAVISQKPSRDICQRGTSLTIQCQVDSQVTMMFWYRQQPGQSLTLIATANQGSEATYESGFVIDKFPISRPNLTFSTLTVSNMSPEDSSIYLCSVEDRQGVGGTEPFFGQGTRLTVV.

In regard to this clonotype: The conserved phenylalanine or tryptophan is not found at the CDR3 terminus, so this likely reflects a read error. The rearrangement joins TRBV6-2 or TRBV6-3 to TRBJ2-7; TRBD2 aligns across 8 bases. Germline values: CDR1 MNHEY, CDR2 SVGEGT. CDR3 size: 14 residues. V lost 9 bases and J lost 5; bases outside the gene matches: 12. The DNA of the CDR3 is TGTGCCAGTAGGACCAGCGGGAGCTTGAACGAGCAGTACTCC. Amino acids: CASRTSGSLNEQYS.

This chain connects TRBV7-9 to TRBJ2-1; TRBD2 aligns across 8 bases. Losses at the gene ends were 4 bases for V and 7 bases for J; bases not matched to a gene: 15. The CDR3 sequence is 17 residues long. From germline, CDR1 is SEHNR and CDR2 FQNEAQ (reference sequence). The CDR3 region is CASSSGQLAVAINEQFF. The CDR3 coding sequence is TGTGCCAGCAGCTCAGGTCAACTAGCGGTCGCCATAAATGAGCAGTTCTTC.

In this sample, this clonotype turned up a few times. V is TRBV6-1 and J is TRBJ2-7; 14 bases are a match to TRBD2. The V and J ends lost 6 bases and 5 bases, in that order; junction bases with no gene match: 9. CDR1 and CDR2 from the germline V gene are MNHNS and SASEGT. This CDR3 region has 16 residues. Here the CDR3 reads CASSENPGLAGDEQYF. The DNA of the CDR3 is TGTGCCAGCAGCGAGAACCCGGGACTAGCGGGAGACGAGCAGTACTTC.

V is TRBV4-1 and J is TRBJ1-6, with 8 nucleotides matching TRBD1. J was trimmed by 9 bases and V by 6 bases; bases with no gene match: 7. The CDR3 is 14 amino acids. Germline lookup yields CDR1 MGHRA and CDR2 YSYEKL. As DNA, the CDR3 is TGCGCCAGCAGTCCTCGACAGGGGAGTTCACCCCTCCACTTT. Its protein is CASSPRQGSSPLHF.

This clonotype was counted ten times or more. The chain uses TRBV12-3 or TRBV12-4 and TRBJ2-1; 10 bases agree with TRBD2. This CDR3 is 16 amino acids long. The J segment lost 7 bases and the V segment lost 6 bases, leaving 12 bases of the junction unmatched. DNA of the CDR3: TGTGCCAGCAGCCCTAGCGGGAGAAGATTTACGAATGAGCAGTTCTTC. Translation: CASSPSGRRFTNEQFF.

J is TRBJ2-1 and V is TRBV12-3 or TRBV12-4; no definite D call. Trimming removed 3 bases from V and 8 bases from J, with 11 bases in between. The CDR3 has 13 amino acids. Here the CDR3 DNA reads TGTGCCAGCAGTTTTGCATTGTCCTATGAGCAGTTCTTC. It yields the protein CASSFALSYEQFF.

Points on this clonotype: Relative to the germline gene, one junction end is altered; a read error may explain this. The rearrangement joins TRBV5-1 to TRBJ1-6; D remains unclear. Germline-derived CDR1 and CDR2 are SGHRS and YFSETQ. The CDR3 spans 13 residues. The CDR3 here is CASSLDPNSLLHF. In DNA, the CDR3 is TGCGCCAGCAGCTTGGATCCTAATTCACTCCTCCACTTT.

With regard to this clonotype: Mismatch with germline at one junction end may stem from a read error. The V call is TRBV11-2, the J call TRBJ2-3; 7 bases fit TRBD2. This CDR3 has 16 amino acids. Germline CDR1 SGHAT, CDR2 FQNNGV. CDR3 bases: TGTGCCAGCAGCCGAGCTAGCGGAATTAGCACAGATACGCAGTATTTC. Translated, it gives CASSRASGISTDTQYF.

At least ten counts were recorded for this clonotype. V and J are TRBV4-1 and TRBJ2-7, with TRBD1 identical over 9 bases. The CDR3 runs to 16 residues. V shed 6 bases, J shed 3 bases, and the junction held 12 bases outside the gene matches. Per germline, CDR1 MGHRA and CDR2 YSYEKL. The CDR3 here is CASRLTEDRGLYEQYF. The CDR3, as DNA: TGCGCCAGCAGGTTAACAGAGGACAGGGGCCTCTACGAGCAGTACTTC.

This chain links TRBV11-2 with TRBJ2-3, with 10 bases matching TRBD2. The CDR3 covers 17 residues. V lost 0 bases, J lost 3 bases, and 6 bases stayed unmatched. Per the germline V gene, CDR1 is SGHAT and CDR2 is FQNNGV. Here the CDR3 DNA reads TGTGCCAGCAGCTTAGAAGGACTAGCGGTTTTTACAGATACGCAGTATTTT. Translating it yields CASSLEGLAVFTDTQYF. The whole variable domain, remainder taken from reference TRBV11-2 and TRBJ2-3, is EAGVAQSPRYKIIEKRQSVAFWCNPISGHATLYWYQQILGQGPKLLIQFQNNGVVDDSQLPKDRFSAERLKGVDSTLKIQPAKLEDSAVYLCASSLEGLAVFTDTQYFGPGTRLTVL.

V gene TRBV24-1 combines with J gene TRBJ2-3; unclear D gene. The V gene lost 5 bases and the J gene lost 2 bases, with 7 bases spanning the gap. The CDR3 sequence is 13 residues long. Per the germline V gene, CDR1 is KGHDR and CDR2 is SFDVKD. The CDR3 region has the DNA TGTGCCACCAGTGTGCCCCACACAGATACGCAGTATTTT. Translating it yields CATSVPHTDTQYF.

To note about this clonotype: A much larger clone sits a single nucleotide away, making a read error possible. CDR3 protein: CASSAERELFF. The CDR3 DNA is TGTGCCAGCAGCGCAGAGCGGGAGCTGTTTTTT. J is TRBJ2-2 and V is TRBV7-8; the D is unclear. The CDR3 runs to 11 residues. Looked up from germline, CDR1 is SGHVS and CDR2 is FQNEAQ. V gave up 5 bases and J gave up 9 bases, with 7 bases separating them.

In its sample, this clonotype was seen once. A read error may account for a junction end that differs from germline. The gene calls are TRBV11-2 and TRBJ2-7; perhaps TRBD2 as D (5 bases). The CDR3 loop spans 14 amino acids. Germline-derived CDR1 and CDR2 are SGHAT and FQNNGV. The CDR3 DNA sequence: TGTACCAGCAGATCCAGCGGAAGCTCCTACGAGCAGTACTTC. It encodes CTSRSSGSSYEQYF.

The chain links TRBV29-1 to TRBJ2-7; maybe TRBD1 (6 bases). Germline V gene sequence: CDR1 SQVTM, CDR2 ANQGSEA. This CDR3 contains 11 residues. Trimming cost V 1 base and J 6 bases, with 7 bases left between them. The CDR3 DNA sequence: TGCAGCGTTGAAGGAGGGGGCGAGCAGTACTTC. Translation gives CSVEGGGEQYF.

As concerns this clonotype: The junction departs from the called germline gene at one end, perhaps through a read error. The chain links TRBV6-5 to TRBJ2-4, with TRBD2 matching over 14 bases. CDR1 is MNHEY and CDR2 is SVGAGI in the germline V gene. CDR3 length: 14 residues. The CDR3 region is CACSGTSGSNIQYF. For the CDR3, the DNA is TGTGCCTGCAGTGGGACTAGCGGGAGTAACATTCAGTACTTC.

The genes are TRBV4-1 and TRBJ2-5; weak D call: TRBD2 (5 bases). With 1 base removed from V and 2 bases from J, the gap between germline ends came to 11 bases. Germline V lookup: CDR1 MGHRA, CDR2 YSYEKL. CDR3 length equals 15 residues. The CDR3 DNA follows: TGCGCCAGCAGCCAAGTGGAGAGGGCTCAAGAGACCCAGTACTTC. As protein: CASSQVERAQETQYF.